This T cell receptor (beta chain) was observed in a study of CD8 T cells in Susac syndrome. General study findings and limits: The study conceded that relatively few individuals underwent its TCR sequencing and HLA analysis.

Random hexamers were used to reverse transcribe roughly 0.45 to 1 ug of RNA. Amplification of TCR beta CDR3 across 54 Vbeta and 13 Jbeta was performed with immunoSEQ multiplex PCR. TCRdb analysed the immunoSEQ multiplex PCR reads with MiXCR anew, one entry per CDR3 protein. The repertoire consists of 150,000 to 200,000 distinct CDR3 sequences, with about 95% occurring once and the leading ten covering 0.1%. Trimming left V 6 bases short and J 2 bases short, with 12 bases between. In germline, CDR1 is SQVTM, CDR2 ANQGSEA. The CDR3 length is 13 residues. CD8+ and CD4+ T cells taken from blood had their TCR beta sequenced. TEMRA cells were enriched by FACS, while CD8+ and CD4+ T cells were obtained through a negative isolation that was performed magnetically. Note on this clonotype: The antigen is undetermined.

The sample comprised CD4+ T cells from PBMCs. The rearrangement uses TRBV29-1 and TRBJ2-3; D call uncertain. The receptor's source is a human donor in good health. CDR3: CSVSPRFTDTQYF. The CDR3 coding sequence is TGCAGCGTCAGTCCACGGTTCACAGATACGCAGTATTTT.